These T cell receptor beta chains were read from a single sample in a study of cytotoxic CD8 clonotypes in ibrutinib-treated CLL. Measured with immunoSEQ multiplex PCR; TCRdb has only the in-frame clones, and not every one. The sample holds 65,000 to 95,000 clones, about 82% seen once. The starting material was PBMCs, obtained before ibrutinib treatment. The receptor source for this set is a human donor with chronic lymphocytic leukemia. The CDR3 runs from the conserved cysteine through the conserved F or W. D genes are given only for firm matches. Some rows mark clone size as missing; the rest say once, few, many or name a class of expanded clone.

d_call	v_call	j_call	clone_size	cdr3_aa	cdr3_nt
NA	TRBV9	TRBJ2-3	NA	CASSANGRAADTQYF	TGTGCCAGCAGCGCTAACGGGAGAGCGGCGGATACGCAGTATTTT
NA	TRBV11-1	TRBJ2-7	few	CASSTRGGNEQYF	TGTGCCAGCAGCACCCGGGGCGGGAACGAGCAGTACTTC
NA	TRBV5-1	TRBJ2-3	NA	CASTPGPSTDTQYF	TGCGCCAGCACCCCCGGGCCGAGCACAGATACGCAGTATTTT
NA	TRBV9	TRBJ1-5	NA	CASSVTSYSNQPQHF	TGTGCCAGCAGCGTCACTTCTTATAGCAATCAGCCCCAGCATTTT
NA	TRBV5-6	TRBJ1-4	NA	CASSSRDTSVTLFF	TGTGCCAGCAGCTCAAGGGACACCTCTGTCACACTGTTTTTT
NA	TRBV11-2	TRBJ1-2	NA	CASSLNTGLYGYTF	TGTGCCAGCAGCTTAAACACAGGGCTATATGGCTACACCTTC
TRBD2	TRBV2	TRBJ2-3	NA	CASKILAGIDTQYF	TGTGCCAGCAAGATTCTAGCGGGAATAGATACGCAGTATTTT
TRBD1	TRBV19	TRBJ1-5	NA	CASNLDRGAGQPQHF	TGTGCCAGTAATTTGGACAGGGGCGCGGGCCAGCCCCAGCATTTT
NA	TRBV6-1	TRBJ1-1	NA	CASKVYPEMNTEAFF	TGTGCCAGCAAGGTCTACCCGGAAATGAACACTGAAGCTTTCTTT
NA	TRBV30	TRBJ1-5	NA	CAWSAGPNQPQHF	TGTGCCTGGAGTGCGGGGCCGAATCAGCCCCAGCATTTT
TRBD1	TRBV19	TRBJ1-4	NA	CASRYSTGIEKLFF	TGTGCCAGTAGATATTCGACAGGGATTGAAAAACTGTTTTTT
TRBD2	TRBV5-1	TRBJ2-1	once	CASSVNSGSTGREQFF	TGCGCCAGCAGCGTAAACAGCGGGAGCACGGGGAGAGAGCAGTTCTTC
NA	TRBV12-5	TRBJ2-3	NA	CASGLRYF	TGTGCTAGTGGTTTGAGGTATTTT
TRBD2	TRBV2	TRBJ2-7	NA	CASTRLAGVHEQYF	TGTGCCAGTACACGACTAGCGGGAGTACACGAGCAGTACTTC